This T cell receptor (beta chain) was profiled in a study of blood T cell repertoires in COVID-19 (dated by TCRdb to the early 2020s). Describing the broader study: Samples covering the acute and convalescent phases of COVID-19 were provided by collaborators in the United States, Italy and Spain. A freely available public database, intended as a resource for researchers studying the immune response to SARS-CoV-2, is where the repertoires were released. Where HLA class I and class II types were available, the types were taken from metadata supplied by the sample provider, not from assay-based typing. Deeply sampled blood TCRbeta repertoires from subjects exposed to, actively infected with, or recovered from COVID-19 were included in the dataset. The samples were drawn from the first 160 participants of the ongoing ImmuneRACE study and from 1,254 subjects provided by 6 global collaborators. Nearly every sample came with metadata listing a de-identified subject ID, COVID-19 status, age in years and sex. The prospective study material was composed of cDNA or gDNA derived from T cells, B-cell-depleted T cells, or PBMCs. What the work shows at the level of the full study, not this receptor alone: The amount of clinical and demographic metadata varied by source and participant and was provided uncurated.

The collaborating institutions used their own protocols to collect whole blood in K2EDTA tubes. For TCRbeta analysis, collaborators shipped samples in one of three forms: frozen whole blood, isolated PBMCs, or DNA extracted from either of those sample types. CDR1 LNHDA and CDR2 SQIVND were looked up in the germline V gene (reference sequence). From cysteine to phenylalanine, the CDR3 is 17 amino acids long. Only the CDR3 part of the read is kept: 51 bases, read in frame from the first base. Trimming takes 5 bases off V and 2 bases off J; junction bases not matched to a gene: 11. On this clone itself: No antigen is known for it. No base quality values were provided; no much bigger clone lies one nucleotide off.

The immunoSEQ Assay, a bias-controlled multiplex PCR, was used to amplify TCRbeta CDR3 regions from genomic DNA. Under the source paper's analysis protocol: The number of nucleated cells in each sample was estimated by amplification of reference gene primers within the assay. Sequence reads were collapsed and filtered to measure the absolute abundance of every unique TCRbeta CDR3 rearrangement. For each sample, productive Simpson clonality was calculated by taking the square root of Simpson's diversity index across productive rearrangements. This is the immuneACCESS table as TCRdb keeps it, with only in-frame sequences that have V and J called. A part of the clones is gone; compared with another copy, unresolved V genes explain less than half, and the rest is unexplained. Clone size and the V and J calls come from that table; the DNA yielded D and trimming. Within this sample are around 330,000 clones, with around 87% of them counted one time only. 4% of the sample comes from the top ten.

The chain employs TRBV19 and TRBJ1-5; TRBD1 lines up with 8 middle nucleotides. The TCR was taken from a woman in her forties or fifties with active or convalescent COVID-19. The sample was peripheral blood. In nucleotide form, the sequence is TGTGCCAGTAGTTTCCGGGACAGGATCCGTGGCAATCAGCCCCAGCATTTT. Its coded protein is CASSFRDRIRGNQPQHF.